The 30 T cell receptor beta chains presented below share a single source sample, sequenced in a study of blood T cell repertoires in COVID-19 (TCRdb year 2020). The protocol used for the library was the immunoSEQ multiplex PCR assay. TCRdb re-hosts the immuneACCESS table, in-frame sequences only. Its copies lack some clones; in the studies checked, an unresolved V gene accounts for under half of them, and the cause for the rest is not known. This sample holds about 83,000 clones; about 70% were observed only once. In total, the top ten clones hold around 19% of the sample. The sample taken for sequencing was peripheral blood. Receptor source: a woman aged 80 or over with active or convalescent COVID-19.

The chain combines TRBV27 with TRBJ2-2; perhaps TRBD1 as D (6 bases). V was clipped by 6 bases and J by 5 bases, with 10 bases between them. CDR3 size: 13 residues. Germline CDR1 and CDR2: MNHEY and SMNVEV (reference sequence). This chain's CDR3 is CASSWGRTGELFF. In DNA, the CDR3 is TGTGCCAGCAGCTGGGGGCGGACCGGGGAGCTGTTTTTT.

The V call is TRBV5-3, the J call TRBJ1-2; possible D gene TRBD1, 5 bases. Being an ORF, TRBV5-3 has a function that is uncertain. The CDR3 covers 16 residues. V lost 1 base and J 4 bases, leaving 17 bases between the germline ends. CDR3 DNA sequence: TGTGCCAGAAGCTTGCCCAGGGTGGACGAACTCTATGGCTACACCTTC. Protein sequence: CARSLPRVDELYGYTF.

The chain carries TRBV6-5 and TRBJ2-7, with D possibly matching TRBD1 (6 bases). The CDR3 is made up of 15 amino acids. Germline-derived CDR1 and CDR2 are MNHEY and SVGAGI. V lost 6 bases, J lost 0 bases, and 15 bases lay in between. Here the CDR3 DNA reads TGTGCCAGCAGGTCCGGACAGACACTCTCCTACGAGCAGTACTTC. It is translated as CASRSGQTLSYEQYF.

The chain carries TRBV6-1 and TRBJ1-1; D remains unclear. Germline CDR1 is MNHNS and CDR2 is SASEGT. V shed 2 bases and J shed 8 bases, with 12 bases lying between them. CDR3 length equals 13 residues. This CDR3 reads CASSESGLTEAFF. Here the CDR3 DNA reads TGTGCCAGCAGTGAATCTGGACTTACAGAAGCTTTCTTT.

This chain connects TRBV6-1 to TRBJ2-4; D perhaps matches TRBD2 (7 bases). Germline CDR1 MNHNS, CDR2 SASEGT. V shed 2 bases and J shed 6 bases, with 14 bases lying between them. This CDR3 is 15 amino acids long. CDR3 in DNA: TGTGCCAGCAGTGAATGGGGGGGCCTGGCAAACATTCAGTACTTC. Residues: CASSEWGGLANIQYF.

This clone was observed once. The chain combines TRBV30 with TRBJ1-5; D gene unclear. This CDR3 spans 13 amino acids. The germline V and J ends were trimmed by 6 bases and 3 bases, with 12 bases remaining between them. Germline loops: CDR1 GTSNPN, CDR2 SVGIG (reference sequence). The CDR3 nucleotides are TGTGCCTGCGCAGGCCAATTCAATCAGCCCCAGCATTTT. It encodes CACAGQFNQPQHF.

The CDR3 nucleotides read TGTGCCAGCAGCCTCCGGGACAGAAATTCACCCCTCCACTTT. Translation gives CASSLRDRNSPLHF. The rearrangement uses TRBV7-2 and TRBJ1-6; TRBD1 matches at 7 bases. CDR3 length equals 14 residues. Germline V CDR1 and CDR2: SGHTA, FQGNSA. The J segment lost 7 bases and the V segment lost 5 bases, leaving 5 bases of the junction unmatched.

This clone turned up a few times. Other DNA sequences in the same sample also yield this CDR3. The V and J genes are TRBV6-5 and TRBJ2-5, with 11 positions matching TRBD2. The length of the CDR3 is 16 residues. Trimming cost V 0 bases and J 4 bases; bases outside gene matches: 4. Germline CDR1 is MNHEY and CDR2 is SVGAGI. Written as DNA, the CDR3 is TGTGCCAGCAGTTACTCGGGTACTAGCGGGGGAGAGACCCAGTACTTC. Protein product: CASSYSGTSGGETQYF.

The V and J genes are TRBV7-9 and TRBJ2-5, with TRBD1 matching 7 bases. The CDR3 runs 15 residues. Losses at the gene ends were 3 bases for V and 0 bases for J; bases not matched to a gene: 4. Germline V gives CDR1 SEHNR, CDR2 FQNEAQ (reference sequence). This CDR3 reads CASSFWGQYQETQYF. For the CDR3, the DNA is TGTGCCAGCAGCTTTTGGGGACAGTACCAAGAGACCCAGTACTTC.

The rearrangement links TRBV19 to TRBJ2-7, with 7 bases that match TRBD1. The CDR3 has 14 amino acids. J was trimmed by 3 bases and V by 9 bases; bases with no gene match: 11. Germline lookup yields CDR1 LNHDA and CDR2 SQIVND (reference sequence). The CDR3 coding sequence is TGTGCCAGAGTAGACAGGGTTGGGGTCTACGAGCAGTACTTC. Its protein product is CARVDRVGVYEQYF.

The J gene is TRBJ2-5, the V gene TRBV7-8, with 8 nucleotides matching TRBD1. This CDR3 contains 17 residues. Germline-derived CDR1 and CDR2 are SGHVS and FQNEAQ. V was pared by 4 bases and J by 4 bases, with 14 bases of the junction left unmatched. The CDR3 region is CASSSPRRQGRGETQYF. In DNA, the CDR3 is TGTGCCAGCAGCTCGCCCCGGCGACAGGGGCGGGGAGAGACCCAGTACTTC.

This chain joins TRBV18 and TRBJ2-7; 9 bases match TRBD1. Germline values: CDR1 KGHSH, CDR2 LQKENI. V lost 0 bases, J lost 6 bases, and 6 bases stayed unmatched. CDR3 size: 15 residues. The CDR3 region is CASSPPGQGWVEQYF. The CDR3, as DNA: TGTGCCAGCTCACCACCGGGACAGGGCTGGGTCGAGCAGTACTTC.

This sequence joins TRBV6-5 and TRBJ1-1, with a weak D call TRBD1 (6 bases). With 5 bases removed from V and 1 base from J, the gap between germline ends came to 11 bases. Per the germline V gene, CDR1 is MNHEY and CDR2 is SVGAGI. The CDR3 runs 14 residues. The CDR3 loop is CASSQRTENTEAFF. CDR3 DNA: TGTGCCAGCAGTCAGAGGACAGAGAACACTGAAGCTTTCTTT.

The V and J genes are TRBV11-1 and TRBJ2-3; a weak D match, TRBD2 (5 bases). This CDR3 spans 12 amino acids. Germline CDR1 is SGHAT and CDR2 is FQDESV (reference sequence). The V end lost 5 bases, the J end lost 8 bases, and 11 bases lay between the germline ends. In DNA form, the CDR3 reads TGTGCCAGCAGCAAAAGACTACCTACGCAGTATTTT. This gives the protein CASSKRLPTQYF.

This clone was counted ten times or more. V gene TRBV5-1 combines with J gene TRBJ1-4; TRBD1 agrees at 8 bases. Germline CDR1 is SGHRS and CDR2 is YFSETQ. The CDR3 has 14 amino acids. The V segment lost 5 bases and the J segment 2 bases; nucleotides outside the gene matches: 2. CDR3 in DNA: TGCGCCAGCAGTCAGGGGGCTACTAATGAAAAACTGTTTTTT. It codes for CASSQGATNEKLFF.

This rearrangement joins TRBV6-1 to TRBJ1-2; TRBD1 might be the D (6 bases). Germline V gene lookup returns CDR1 MNHNS and CDR2 SASEGT. Between the trimmed V and J ends, which lost 3 bases and 2 bases, there was a span of 13 bases. CDR3 length: 15 amino acids. The CDR3 DNA is TGTGCCAGCAGTGATGAGGGACACCCAAACTATGGCTACACCTTC. Encoded protein: CASSDEGHPNYGYTF.

In this sample, this clone turned up a few times. This chain connects TRBV27 to TRBJ2-1, with D perhaps TRBD2 (5 bases). Trimming took 6 bases from V and 9 from J, leaving 24 bases between them. The CDR3 totals 16 residues. The germline CDR1 and CDR2 sequences are MNHEY and SMNVEV (reference sequence). CDR3 sequence (DNA): TGTGCCAGCAGATCTGAGGGCACGGATCTTTGGGGTGAGCAGTTCTTC. It encodes CASRSEGTDLWGEQFF.

The rearrangement links TRBV19 to TRBJ1-3; possible D gene TRBD1, 5 bases. The V end lost 5 bases, the J end lost 7 bases, and 15 bases lay between the germline ends. The CDR3 runs to 14 residues. CDR1 is LNHDA, CDR2 SQIVND, per germline (reference sequence). The CDR3 region is CASSWGTQTNTIYF. The CDR3 DNA reads as TGTGCCAGTAGTTGGGGCACTCAGACGAACACCATATATTTT. The full variable domain, in which reference TRBV19 and TRBJ1-3 provide the parts outside the CDR3, is DGGITQSPKYLFRKEGQNVTLSCEQNLNHDAMYWYRQDPGQGLRLIYYSQIVNDFQKGDIAEGYSVSREKKESFPLTVTSAQKNPTAFYLCASSWGTQTNTIYFGEGSWLTVV.

V usage is TRBV4-3 and J usage is TRBJ1-1; D may be TRBD1 (5 bases). The V end lost 0 bases, the J end lost 5 bases, and 13 bases lay between the germline ends. The CDR3 contains 15 residues. Per germline, CDR1 LGHNA and CDR2 YSLEER. The CDR3 sequence: CASSQEAGRETEAFF. The CDR3 region has the DNA TGCGCCAGCAGCCAAGAGGCAGGGAGGGAAACTGAAGCTTTCTTT.

The chain links TRBV5-1 to TRBJ1-3, with TRBD1 as a possible D gene (6 bases). The CDR3 loop spans 15 amino acids. Per germline, CDR1 SGHRS and CDR2 YFSETQ. V dropped 1 base and J dropped 2 bases, with 10 bases sitting between them. CDR3 nucleotides: TGCGCCAGCAGCTTGACCGGGACACCTGGAAACACCATATATTTT. Translated: CASSLTGTPGNTIYF.

The gene calls are TRBV19 and TRBJ2-1; 12 nucleotides align to TRBD2. Trimming at V came to 5 bases and at J to 9 bases, leaving 11 bases not matched to a gene. CDR1 is LNHDA and CDR2 is SQIVND in the germline V gene (reference sequence). The CDR3 consists of 16 residues. The CDR3 here is CASSAPLAGGKGEQFF. The DNA for the CDR3 is TGTGCCAGTAGTGCCCCACTAGCGGGGGGTAAAGGTGAGCAGTTCTTC.

The V gene is TRBV12-3 or TRBV12-4, the J gene TRBJ1-2; 11 bases align to TRBD1. Trimming at V came to 6 bases and at J to 8 bases, leaving 5 bases not matched to a gene. The CDR3 sequence is 13 residues long. For the CDR3, the DNA is TGTGCCAGCAGCTGGACAGGGGGCGGCGGCTACACCTTC. Its translation: CASSWTGGGGYTF.

The CDR3 loop is CASSAPRGGETGELFF. CDR3 DNA sequence: TGTGCCAGCAGCGCTCCCCGGGGGGGAGAGACCGGGGAGCTGTTTTTT. V and J are TRBV9 and TRBJ2-2; 8 bases line up with TRBD2. The CDR3 covers 16 residues. The J segment lost 5 bases and the V segment lost 3 bases, leaving 9 bases of the junction unmatched. Germline values: CDR1 SGDLS, CDR2 YYNGEE.

This chain links TRBV18 with TRBJ2-5; 8 bases fit TRBD2. The CDR3 loop spans 14 amino acids. Germline-derived CDR1 and CDR2 are KGHSH and LQKENI. The junction had 5 bases not matched to a gene; V was cut back by 6 bases and J by 2 bases. As DNA, the CDR3 is TGTGCCAGCTCCCAGGCGGGGGGACAAGAGACCCAGTACTTC. It codes for CASSQAGGQETQYF.

The V and J genes are TRBV18 and TRBJ2-5, with 7 bases lining up with TRBD2. This CDR3 is built from 17 residues. Germline V CDR1 and CDR2: KGHSH, LQKENI. Losses at the gene ends were 6 bases for V and 5 bases for J; bases not matched to a gene: 18. CDR3 region: CASSPRSAGSRGETQYF. CDR3 nucleotide sequence: TGTGCCAGCTCGCCCCGGTCAGCGGGGTCCCGGGGGGAGACCCAGTACTTC.

V usage is TRBV18 and J usage is TRBJ1-1, with D maybe TRBD1 (6 bases). Germline V gene data show CDR1 as KGHSH and CDR2 as LQKENI. V was clipped by 2 bases and J by 4 bases, with 14 bases between them. CDR3 length: 15 amino acids. CDR3 loop: CASSPSQGLGTEAFF. CDR3 sequence (DNA): TGTGCCAGCTCACCAAGCCAGGGGCTGGGCACTGAAGCTTTCTTT.

This chain uses TRBV28 with TRBJ1-2; no definite D call. The germline CDR1 and CDR2 sequences are MDHEN and SYDVKM. The V end lost 6 bases, the J end lost 8 bases, and 19 bases lay between the germline ends. The CDR3 has 14 amino acids. The chain's CDR3 is CASRGSQRTMGYTF. The DNA of the CDR3 is TGTGCCAGCAGGGGCAGCCAAAGAACCATGGGCTACACCTTC.

The CDR3 loop is CASSLAGTDSGNTIYF. The CDR3 nucleotides are TGTGCCAGCAGCTTAGCGGGGACAGACTCTGGAAACACCATATATTTT. This chain links TRBV7-8 with TRBJ1-3; 7 bases match TRBD1. This CDR3 spans 16 amino acids. The V gene end was trimmed by 0 bases and the J gene end by 0 bases; junction bases not matched to a gene: 2. CDR1 and CDR2 (germline): SGHVS, FQNEAQ.

The rearrangement joins TRBV7-2 to TRBJ2-3; 10 bases line up with TRBD2. The J segment lost 5 bases and the V segment lost 0 bases, leaving 2 bases of the junction unmatched. Germline-derived CDR1 and CDR2 are SGHTA and FQGNSA. The CDR3 has 15 amino acids. CDR3 loop: CASSLAASGGDTQYF. The CDR3 DNA sequence: TGTGCCAGCAGCTTAGCGGCTAGCGGGGGAGATACGCAGTATTTT.

The CDR3 reads CASSLQGLAGNEQFF. The CDR3 DNA sequence: TGTGCCAGCAGCTTACAGGGACTAGCGGGGAATGAGCAGTTCTTC. The chain combines TRBV7-3 with TRBJ2-1; 13 nucleotides align to TRBD2. CDR1 is SGHTA, CDR2 FQGTGA, per germline. Losses at the gene ends were 2 bases for V and 7 bases for J; bases not matched to a gene: 2. The CDR3 runs to 15 residues.